The clone carrying this T cell receptor beta chain appeared a single time. The method was immunoSEQ multiplex PCR; TCRdb's version includes in-frame clones alone and lacks a portion of them. The sample includes 35,000 to 40,000 clones, more than 70% seen only once; the top ten take approximately 6.8%. Trimming took off 0 bases at V and 3 bases at J, with 13 bases between the two ends. Per germline, CDR1 SGHNT and CDR2 YYREEE (reference sequence). This CDR3 is built from 15 residues. This sample was included in a study of T cell changes during pregnancy in multiple sclerosis. The sequence was obtained from a female donor with multiple sclerosis, enrolled in a pregnancy study. Sample: CD8+ T cells from peripheral blood mononuclear cells, taken in the third trimester of pregnancy. This chain connects TRBV5-4 to TRBJ2-7, with D tentatively TRBD2 (5 bases). CDR3 in DNA: TGTGCCAGCAGCTTGGCTCGGGGTTTAAGCTACGAGCAGTACTTC. Translation: CASSLARGLSYEQYF.